Detailed here is one TCR beta chain. Its matching antigen is unknown. The CDR3 extends over 16 amino acids. Trimming took off 6 bases at V and 2 bases at J, with 17 bases between the two ends. Germline CDR1 is MDHEN and CDR2 is SYDVKM. These data come from a study of post-analysis software for immune sequencing data. Study-wide results and caveats: Five or six TRBV segments, TRBV5-6, TRBV5-1 and TRBV20-1 among them, were found more frequent in patients than controls.

Unique molecular identifiers were present in the TCR beta cDNA libraries. TCRdb redid the calling of the PCR reads with MiXCR, one entry per CDR3 protein. The top ten clones hold 12% of a sample with approximately 440,000 distinct CDR3 sequences, roughly 46% of them seen once. The genes are TRBV28 and TRBJ2-1; TRBD2 might be the D (6 bases). This clonotype originated in a girl between 5 and 17 years old with multiple sclerosis. Source material: blood. The CDR3 nucleotides are TGTGCCAGCAGCCCCCTCACTAGCAGGACCTACAATGAGCAGTTCTTC. This codes for CASSPLTSRTYNEQFF.